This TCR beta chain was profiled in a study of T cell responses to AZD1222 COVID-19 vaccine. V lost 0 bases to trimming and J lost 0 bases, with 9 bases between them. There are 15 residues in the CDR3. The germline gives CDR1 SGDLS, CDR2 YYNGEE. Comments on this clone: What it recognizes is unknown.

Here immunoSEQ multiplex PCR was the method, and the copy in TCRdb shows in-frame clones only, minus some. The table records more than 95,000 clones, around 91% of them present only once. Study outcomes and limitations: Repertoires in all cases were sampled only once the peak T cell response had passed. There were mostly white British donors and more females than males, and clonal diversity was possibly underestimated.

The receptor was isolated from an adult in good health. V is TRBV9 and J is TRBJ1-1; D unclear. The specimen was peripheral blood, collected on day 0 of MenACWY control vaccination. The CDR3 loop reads CASSVVGSMNTEAFF. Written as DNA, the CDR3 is TGTGCCAGCAGCGTAGTGGGCAGCATGAACACTGAAGCTTTCTTT. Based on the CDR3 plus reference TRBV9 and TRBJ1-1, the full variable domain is DSGVTQTPKHLITATGQRVTLRCSPRSGDLSVYWYQQSLDQGLQFLIQYYNGEERAKGNILERFSAQQFPDLHSELNLSSLELGDSALYFCASSVVGSMNTEAFFGQGTRLTVV.